A selection of T cell receptor beta chains follows, all from one sample in a study of T cell clonotyping in hematopoietic cell transplantation. Some clones are missing from TCRdb's copy, which holds only in-frame ones; the method was immunoSEQ multiplex PCR. The sample includes approximately 7,000 clones, around 91% seen only once; the top ten take roughly 4.7%. The sequencing used PBMCs, collected 30 days after allogeneic stem cell transplant. Source of these receptors: a female patient in her forties or fifties who had an allogeneic stem cell transplant from an unrelated donor, so the T cells may come from the graft donor. Some clones in this sample may be carry-over from other donors' samples. Each CDR3 is given with its conserved first and last residue. D genes are given only for firm matches.

D | J | V | CDR3 | DNA
TRBD1 | TRBJ1-6 | TRBV5-6 | CASRNPWGQRSSYNSPLHF | TGTGCCAGCAGGAATCCTTGGGGACAGAGAAGCTCCTATAATTCACCCCTCCACTTT
NA | TRBJ1-4 | TRBV18 | CASSPGTKYEKLFF | TGTGCCAGCTCCCCCGGGACAAAATATGAAAAACTGTTTTTT
NA | TRBJ2-2 | TRBV7-9 | CASSLGELFF | TGTGCCAGCAGCTTGGGGGAGCTGTTTTTT
NA | TRBJ2-7 | TRBV5-6 | CASSLQMTYEQYF | TGTGCCAGCAGCCTTCAGATGACCTACGAGCAGTACTTC
NA | TRBJ1-1 | TRBV6-5 | CASSYSLVAGTEAFF | TGTGCCAGCAGTTACTCTCTCGTAGCGGGCACTGAAGCTTTCTTT
TRBD2 | TRBJ2-1 | TRBV5-4 | CASSSRTSGAHNEQFF | TGTGCCAGCAGCTCACGGACTAGCGGGGCCCACAATGAGCAGTTCTTC
TRBD1 | TRBJ2-5 | TRBV14 | CASSLLGRDSLNF | TGTGCCAGCAGCCTCTTAGGCCGGGACAGCTTAAACTTC
TRBD1 | TRBJ1-5 | TRBV16 | CASSRQGLSQPQHF | TGTGCCAGCAGCCGACAGGGGTTAAGTCAGCCCCAGCATTTT
TRBD1 | TRBJ2-7 | TRBV4-1 | CASSLRDRVYEQYF | TGCGCCAGCAGCCTCCGGGACAGGGTCTACGAGCAGTACTTC
NA | TRBJ1-3 | TRBV6-6 | CASSLQGSGNTIYF | TGTGCCAGCAGCTTACAAGGCTCTGGAAACACCATATATTTT